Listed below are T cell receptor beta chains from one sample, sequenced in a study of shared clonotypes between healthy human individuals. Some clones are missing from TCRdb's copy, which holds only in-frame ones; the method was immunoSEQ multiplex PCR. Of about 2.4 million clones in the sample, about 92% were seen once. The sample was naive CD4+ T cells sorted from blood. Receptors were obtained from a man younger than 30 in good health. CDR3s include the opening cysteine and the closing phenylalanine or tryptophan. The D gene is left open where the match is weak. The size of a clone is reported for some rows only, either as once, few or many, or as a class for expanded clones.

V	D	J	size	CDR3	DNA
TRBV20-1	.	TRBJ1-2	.	CSAPSDYGYTF	TGCAGTGCTCCATCGGACTATGGCTACACCTTC
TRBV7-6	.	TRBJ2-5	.	CASSLGPQWETQYF	TGTGCCAGCAGCTTAGGACCTCAGTGGGAGACCCAGTACTTC
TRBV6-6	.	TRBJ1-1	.	CATVLGGAENTEAFF	TGTGCCACCGTGTTGGGGGGCGCGGAGAACACTGAAGCTTTCTTT
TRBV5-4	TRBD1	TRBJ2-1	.	CASSRGQGVNEQFF	TGTGCCAGCAGCCGAGGACAGGGCGTCAATGAGCAGTTCTTC
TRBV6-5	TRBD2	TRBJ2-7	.	CASSPAGAYEQYF	TGTGCCAGCAGTCCCGCGGGAGCGTACGAGCAGTACTTC
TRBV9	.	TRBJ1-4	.	CASSGDGTYNEKLFF	TGTGCCAGCAGCGGTGACGGCACCTATAATGAAAAACTGTTTTTT
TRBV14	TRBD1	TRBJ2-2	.	CASSIRDRALSGELFF	TGTGCCAGCAGCATCCGGGACAGGGCTTTGTCCGGGGAGCTGTTTTTT
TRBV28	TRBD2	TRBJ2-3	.	CASMGWGGGTDTQYF	TGTGCCAGCATGGGTTGGGGCGGGGGAACAGATACGCAGTATTTT
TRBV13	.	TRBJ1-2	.	CASRGGGVGYTF	TGTGCCAGCCGGGGCGGAGGGGTGGGCTACACCTTC
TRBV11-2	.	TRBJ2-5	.	CASSLTRAPVETQYF	TGTGCCAGCAGTTTGACCCGCGCGCCGGTCGAGACCCAGTACTTC
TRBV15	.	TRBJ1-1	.	CATSRDSLVAEAFF	TGTGCCACCAGCAGAGATTCCCTCGTGGCTGAAGCTTTCTTT
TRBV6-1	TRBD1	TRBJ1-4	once	CASSTSSGGEEKLFF	TGTGCCAGCAGCACTTCCTCAGGGGGCGAGGAAAAACTGTTTTTT
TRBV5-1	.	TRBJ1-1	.	CASRVGSRYEAFF	TGCGCCAGCAGGGTTGGGAGTAGGTATGAAGCTTTCTTT
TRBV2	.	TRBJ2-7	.	CASKPGTYEQYF	TGTGCCAGCAAACCGGGGACCTACGAGCAGTACTTC
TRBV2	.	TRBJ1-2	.	CASSEGASGRGYTF	TGTGCCAGCAGTGAAGGGGCGTCCGGGCGTGGCTACACCTTC
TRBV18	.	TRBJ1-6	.	CASSPRGSGNSPLHF	TGTGCCAGCTCACCAAGGGGATCGGGGAATTCACCCCTCCACTTT
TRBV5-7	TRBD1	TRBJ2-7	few	CASNNLPGQYNYEQYF	TGTGCCAGCAACAACCTCCCGGGACAGTACAACTACGAGCAGTACTTC
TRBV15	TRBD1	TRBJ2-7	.	CATSRGTGVSYEQYF	TGTGCCACCAGCAGAGGGACAGGGGTGTCCTACGAGCAGTACTTC
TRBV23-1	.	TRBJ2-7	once	CASTRPGGLPYEQYF	TGCGCCAGCACCAGACCCGGGGGTCTTCCCTACGAGCAGTACTTC
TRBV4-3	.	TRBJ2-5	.	CASSQGNREETQYF	TGCGCCAGCAGCCAAGGAAACCGAGAAGAGACCCAGTACTTC
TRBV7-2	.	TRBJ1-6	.	CASRGSTTYNSPLHF	TGTGCCAGCAGGGGGTCGACTACCTATAATTCACCCCTCCACTTT
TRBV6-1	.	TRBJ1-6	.	CASSDPRARSNSPLHF	TGTGCCAGCAGTGACCCTAGGGCCAGGAGCAATTCACCCCTCCACTTT
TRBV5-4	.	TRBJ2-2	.	CASSLSIPGNGELFF	TGTGCCAGCAGCTTAAGTATCCCGGGGAACGGGGAGCTGTTTTTT
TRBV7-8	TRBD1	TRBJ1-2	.	CASSQGGTARQDYYGYTF	TGTGCCAGCAGCCAAGGCGGGACAGCCCGCCAGGATTACTATGGCTACACCTTC
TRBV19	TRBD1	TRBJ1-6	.	CASTPGQGNSPLHF	TGTGCCAGTACGCCGGGACAGGGGAATTCACCCCTCCACTTT
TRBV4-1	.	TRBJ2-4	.	CAVSGVLENIQYF	TGCGCCGTCTCTGGGGTTTTGGAAAACATTCAGTACTTC
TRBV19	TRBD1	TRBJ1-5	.	CASSPQQGGNQPQHF	TGTGCCAGTAGTCCTCAACAGGGGGGAAATCAGCCCCAGCATTTT
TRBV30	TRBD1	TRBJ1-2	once	CAWNRDRGNYGYTF	TGTGCCTGGAATCGGGACAGGGGGAACTATGGCTACACCTTC
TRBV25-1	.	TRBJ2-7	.	CASSKNYEQYF	TGTGCCAGCAGTAAAAACTACGAGCAGTACTTC
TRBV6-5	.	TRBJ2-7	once	CASRMSYEQYF	TGTGCCAGCAGAATGAGCTACGAGCAGTACTTC
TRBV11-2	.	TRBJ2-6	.	CASSLGGSQNSGANVLTF	TGTGCCAGCAGCTTAGGGGGCAGCCAAAACTCTGGGGCCAACGTCCTGACTTTC
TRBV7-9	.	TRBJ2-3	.	CASSSTVAFTDTQYF	TGTGCCAGCAGCTCGACAGTAGCTTTCACAGATACGCAGTATTTT
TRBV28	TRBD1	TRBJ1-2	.	CASSFGQGVYGYTF	TGTGCCAGCAGTTTCGGGCAGGGGGTCTATGGCTACACCTTC
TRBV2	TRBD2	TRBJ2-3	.	CASRLAVNTDTQYF	TGTGCCAGCAGACTAGCGGTTAACACAGATACGCAGTATTTT
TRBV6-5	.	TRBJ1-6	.	CASSLQGPSSPLHF	TGTGCCAGCAGCCTACAGGGACCCTCCTCACCCCTCCACTTT